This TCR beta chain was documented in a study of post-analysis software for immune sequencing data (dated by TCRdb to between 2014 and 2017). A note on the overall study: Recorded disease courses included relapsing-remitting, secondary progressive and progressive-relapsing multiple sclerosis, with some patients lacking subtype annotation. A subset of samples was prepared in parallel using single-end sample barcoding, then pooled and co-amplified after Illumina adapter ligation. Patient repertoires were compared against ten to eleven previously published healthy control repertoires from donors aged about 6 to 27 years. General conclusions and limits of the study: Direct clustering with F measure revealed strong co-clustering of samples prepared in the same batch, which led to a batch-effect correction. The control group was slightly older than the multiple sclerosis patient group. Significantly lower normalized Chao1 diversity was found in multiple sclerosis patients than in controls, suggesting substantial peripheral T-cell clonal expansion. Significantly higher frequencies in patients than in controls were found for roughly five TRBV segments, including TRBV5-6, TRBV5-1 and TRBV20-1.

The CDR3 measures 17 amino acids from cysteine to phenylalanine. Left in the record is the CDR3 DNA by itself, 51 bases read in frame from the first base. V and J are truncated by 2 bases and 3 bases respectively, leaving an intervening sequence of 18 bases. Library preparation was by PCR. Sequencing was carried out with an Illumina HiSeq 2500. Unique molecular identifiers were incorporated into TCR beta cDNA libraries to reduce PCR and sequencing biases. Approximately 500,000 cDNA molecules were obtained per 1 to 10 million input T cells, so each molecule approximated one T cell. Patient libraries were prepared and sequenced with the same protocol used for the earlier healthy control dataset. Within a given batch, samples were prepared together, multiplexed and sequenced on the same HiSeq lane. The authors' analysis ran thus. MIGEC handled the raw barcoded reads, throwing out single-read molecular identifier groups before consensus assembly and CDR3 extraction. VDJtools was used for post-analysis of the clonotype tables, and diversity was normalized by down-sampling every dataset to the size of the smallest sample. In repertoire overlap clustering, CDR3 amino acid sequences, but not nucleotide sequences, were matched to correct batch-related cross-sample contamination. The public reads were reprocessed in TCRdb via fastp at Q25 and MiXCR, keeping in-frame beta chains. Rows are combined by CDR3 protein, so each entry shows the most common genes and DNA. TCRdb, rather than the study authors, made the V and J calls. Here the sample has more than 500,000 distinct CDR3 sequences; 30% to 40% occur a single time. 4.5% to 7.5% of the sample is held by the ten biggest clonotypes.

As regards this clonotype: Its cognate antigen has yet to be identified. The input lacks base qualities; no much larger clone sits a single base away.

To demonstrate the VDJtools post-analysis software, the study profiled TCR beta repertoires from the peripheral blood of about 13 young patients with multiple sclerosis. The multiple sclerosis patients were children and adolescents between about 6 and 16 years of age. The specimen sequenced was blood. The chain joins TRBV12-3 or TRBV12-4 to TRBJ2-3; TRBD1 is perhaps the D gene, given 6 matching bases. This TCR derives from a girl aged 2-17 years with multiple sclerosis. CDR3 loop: CASSLRPPGAGTDTQYF. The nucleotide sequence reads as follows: TGTGCCAGCAGTTTAAGGCCGCCAGGGGCTGGGACAGATACGCAGTATTTT.